This T cell receptor beta chain stems from a study of blood T cell repertoires in COVID-19. The overall study: Collection of acute and convalescent COVID-19 samples took place in the United States, Italy and Spain. PBMCs, B-cell-depleted T cells, or T cells provided the cDNA or gDNA that made up the material.

This clone was observed once. Original data processing: Reference gene primer amplification gave nucleated cell count estimates. The repertoire was sequenced with immunoSEQ multiplex PCR; TCRdb's copy has only in-frame clones and lacks some. V, J and clone size are those of that table, while D and trimming were read from the DNA. This repertoire shows about 80,000 clones, approximately 89% found once; its top ten account for 5.5% to 7.5%. Specimen: peripheral blood. The receptor was derived from a woman aged 80 or over with acute or convalescent COVID-19.

The CDR3 nucleotides are TGTGCCACCAGTGGTCCAGACAGGGGGCGCCGTAAATATGGCTACACCTTC. Its translation: CATSGPDRGRRKYGYTF. The V call is TRBV24-1, the J call TRBJ1-2, with TRBD1 matching over 10 bases. Germline V gene sequence: CDR1 KGHDR, CDR2 SFDVKD. The CDR3 length is 17 residues. With V trimmed by 5 bases and J by 5 bases, 13 bases remained unmatched.